One sample yielded the 29 T cell receptor beta chains listed below, sequenced in a study of blood T cells in healthy people across ages. It was with a sample-barcoded 5' primer and a J-beta primer mix that a second PCR of about 6 to 12 cycles was run. TCRdb reanalysed the 5' RACE reads using MiXCR and keeps one entry per CDR3 protein. Among approximately 1,700,000 distinct CDR3 sequences listed, around 40% were seen once. Input material: blood. Every receptor here comes from a human donor in good health.

The rearrangement joins TRBV7-9 to TRBJ1-5, with D perhaps matching TRBD1 (5 bases). The CDR3 has 15 residues. Deletions cut 2 bases from V and 5 bases from J, with 13 bases between. The germline CDR1 and CDR2 sequences are SEHNR and FQNEAQ (reference sequence). CDR3 region: CASSLFGGGDQPQHF. As DNA, the CDR3 is TGTGCCAGCAGCTTATTTGGTGGGGGGGATCAGCCCCAGCATTTT. The full variable domain, its missing parts supplied by reference TRBV7-9 and TRBJ1-5, is DTGVSQNPRHKITKRGQNVTFRCDPISEHNRLYWYRQTLGQGPEFLTYFQNEAQLEKSRLLSDRFSAERPKGSFSTLEIQRTEQGDSAMYLCASSLFGGGDQPQHFGDGTRLSIL.

V usage is TRBV2 and J usage is TRBJ2-2; D is uncertain. This CDR3 is 17 amino acids long. V was pared by 1 base and J by 2 bases, with 14 bases between. CDR1 and CDR2 from the germline V gene are SNHLY and FYNNEI. CDR3 protein: CASSEVWARINTGELFF. CDR3 nucleotide sequence: TGTGCCAGCAGTGAAGTGTGGGCAAGGATTAACACCGGGGAGCTGTTTTTT.

The rearrangement links TRBV11-2 to TRBJ2-5; TRBD2 matches at 7 bases. With 2 bases clipped from V and 1 base from J, the junction kept 7 bases outside the gene matches. This CDR3 is 16 amino acids long. Germline values: CDR1 SGHAT, CDR2 FQNNGV. CDR3 sequence reads: CASSLISGARQETQYF. The CDR3 DNA follows: TGTGCCAGCAGCTTAATCAGCGGGGCTCGCCAAGAGACCCAGTACTTC.

In its sample, this clonotype was seen a few times. This chain uses TRBV7-2 with TRBJ2-1, with no clear D. Germline V gene data show CDR1 as SGHTA and CDR2 as FQGNSA. Trimming pared 3 bases from V and 4 bases from J, leaving 10 bases between. The CDR3 spans 14 residues. DNA for the CDR3: TGTGCCAGCAGCTTTAACGGAGATTACAATGAGCAGTTCTTC. Translation: CASSFNGDYNEQFF.

The V call is TRBV20-1, the J call TRBJ2-5; no definite D call. V gave up 7 bases and J gave up 1 base, with 7 bases separating them. The CDR3 totals 11 residues. Germline CDR1 reads DFQATT; CDR2 reads SNEGSKA (reference sequence). In DNA, the CDR3 is TGCAGTGGTACTATCCAAGAGACCCAGTACTTC. Translation gives CSGTIQETQYF.

This clonotype was counted only a few times. J is TRBJ1-2 and V is TRBV4-2; D not resolved. This CDR3 spans 14 amino acids. Trimming removed 1 base at V and 7 bases at J, with 13 bases between. The germline V gene encodes CDR1 LGHNA and CDR2 YNFKEQ. The CDR3 loop is CASSQVVSQGGYTF. As DNA, the CDR3 is TGTGCCAGCAGCCAAGTGGTCAGCCAAGGTGGCTACACCTTC.

This clonotype was seen ten or more times. This chain links TRBV20-1 with TRBJ2-5; 9 bases match TRBD1. The CDR3 consists of 12 residues. The V segment lost 5 bases and the J segment 5 bases; nucleotides outside the gene matches: 3. Germline V CDR1 and CDR2: DFQATT, SNEGSKA (reference sequence). The CDR3 reads CSARDRVETQYF. The CDR3 DNA reads as TGCAGTGCTCGGGACAGGGTGGAGACCCAGTACTTC.

The genes are TRBV20-1 and TRBJ2-7; 7 bases fit TRBD1. The CDR3 runs 15 residues. Germline assignment: CDR1 DFQATT and CDR2 SNEGSKA (reference sequence). V lost 0 bases to trimming and J lost 3 bases; unmatched junction nucleotides: 8. The CDR3 spells CSARDGSGGSYEQYF. In DNA, the CDR3 is TGCAGTGCTAGAGATGGATCAGGGGGTAGCTACGAGCAGTACTTC.

This clonotype showed up many times. The rearrangement links TRBV4-3 to TRBJ2-6; TRBD1 is a possible D gene (6 bases). V was shortened by 0 bases and J by 4 bases, with 13 bases between the two germline ends. The CDR3 totals 17 residues. From germline, CDR1 is LGHNA and CDR2 YSLEER. This CDR3 reads CASSQDVSQGGANVLTF. The DNA for the CDR3 is TGCGCCAGCAGCCAAGACGTGTCCCAGGGGGGGGCCAACGTCCTGACTTTC.

This clonotype occurred a few times. The chain couples TRBV5-6 to TRBJ2-7, with D hard to call. Between the trimmed V and J ends, which lost 1 base and 5 bases, there was a span of 10 bases. The CDR3 length is 13 residues. Germline V gives CDR1 SGHDT, CDR2 YYEEEE. For the CDR3, the DNA is TGTGCCAGCAGCTTGACGACCGGTAACGAGCAGTACTTC. As protein: CASSLTTGNEQYF.

Worth noting for this clonotype: The germline gene is not matched at one end of the junction; a read error may be the cause. This chain links TRBV15 with TRBJ1-2, with D unclear. The CDR3 covers 14 residues. The germline CDR1 and CDR2 sequences are LNHNV and YYDKDF (reference sequence). Here the CDR3 DNA reads TGTGCCACCAGCAGAGATGTCCGGGATTATGGCTATACCTTC. It is translated as CATSRDVRDYGYTF.

The chain joins TRBV7-2 to TRBJ2-7, with 16 bases fitting TRBD2. The CDR3 runs 17 residues. Trimming cost V 3 bases and J 4 bases; bases outside gene matches: 6. Looked up from germline, CDR1 is SGHTA and CDR2 is FQGNSA. The CDR3 loop is CASSLGTSGGGAYEQYF. In DNA form, the CDR3 reads TGTGCCAGCAGCTTGGGGACTAGCGGGGGGGGTGCTTACGAGCAGTACTTC.

The chain joins TRBV29-1 to TRBJ2-7; maybe TRBD1 (6 bases). V was trimmed by 4 bases and J by 4 bases, leaving 11 bases between them. In germline, CDR1 is SQVTM, CDR2 ANQGSEA. The CDR3 length is 12 residues. Here the CDR3 reads CSVVATGYEQYF. CDR3 in DNA: TGCAGCGTTGTGGCCACAGGGTACGAGCAGTACTTC.

The rearrangement links TRBV6-2 or TRBV6-3 to TRBJ2-7, with D perhaps matching TRBD2 (6 bases). Germline lookup yields CDR1 MNHEY and CDR2 SVGEGT. Between the trimmed V and J ends, which lost 7 bases and 5 bases, there was a span of 21 bases. This CDR3 has 15 residues. CDR3 region: CASNERGLATDEQYF. The CDR3 DNA reads as TGTGCCAGCAACGAACGCGGGCTAGCGACCGACGAGCAGTACTTC.

The rearrangement links TRBV13 to TRBJ2-3; 9 nucleotides align to TRBD2. This CDR3 region has 18 residues. Germline assignment: CDR1 PRHDT and CDR2 FYEKMQ (reference sequence). With V trimmed by 4 bases and J by 5 bases, 16 bases remained unmatched. The CDR3 loop reads CASSSHDTAGGQVDTQYF. In DNA form, the CDR3 reads TGTGCCAGCAGCTCCCACGATACCGCGGGGGGGCAGGTAGATACGCAGTATTTT.

This chain connects TRBV20-1 to TRBJ2-6; 9 bases fit TRBD1. The CDR3 length is 17 residues. V shed 3 bases and J 1 base; nucleotides not matched to a gene: 7. CDR1 and CDR2 (germline): DFQATT, SNEGSKA (reference sequence). The CDR3 sequence: CSARDDRGLSGANVLTF. In DNA form, the CDR3 reads TGCAGTGCTAGGGACGACAGGGGGTTGTCTGGGGCCAACGTCCTGACTTTC.

This clonotype has just a few counts. The CDR3 DNA reads TGTGCCAGCGGGGTCGGGGGGACGACTTACAATGAGCAGTTCTTC. This sequence encodes CASGVGGTTYNEQFF. This sequence joins TRBV28 and TRBJ2-1, with 7 bases matching TRBD2. This CDR3 spans 15 amino acids. V dropped 8 bases and J dropped 4; count of bases not matched to a gene: 11. Germline values: CDR1 MDHEN, CDR2 SYDVKM.

This clonotype has only a few counts. The chain joins TRBV9 to TRBJ2-7; 8 bases are a match to TRBD1. The CDR3 runs to 15 residues. The germline V gene encodes CDR1 SGDLS and CDR2 YYNGEE. Unmatched junction bases numbered 6, after V lost 1 base and J lost 3 bases. CDR3 residues: CASSVSRQGIYEQYF. CDR3 DNA sequence: TGTGCCAGCAGCGTATCCCGACAGGGGATCTACGAGCAGTACTTC.

This clonotype has more than one count but fewer than ten. V usage is TRBV14 and J usage is TRBJ1-1, with 7 bases lining up with TRBD1. V shed 4 bases and J 10 bases; nucleotides not matched to a gene: 6. CDR3 length: 12 residues. Germline CDR1 is SGHDN and CDR2 is FVKESK. CDR3 sequence: CASSPQGVAAFF. For the CDR3, the DNA is TGTGCCAGCAGCCCGCAGGGGGTCGCAGCTTTCTTT.

This clonotype was observed a handful of times. The chain employs TRBV3-1 and TRBJ2-7; D unresolved. Germline-derived CDR1 and CDR2 are LGHDT and YNNKEL (reference sequence). The V end was cut by 1 base, the J end by 3 bases, with 13 bases between. This CDR3 has 15 amino acids. The CDR3 region is CASSQGATLDYEQYF. CDR3 bases: TGTGCCAGCAGCCAAGGGGCGACCTTAGACTACGAGCAGTACTTC.

J is TRBJ1-2 and V is TRBV5-1; possible D gene TRBD1, 5 bases. The germline V gene has CDR1 SGHRS and CDR2 YFSETQ. CDR3 length: 15 residues. Trimming removed 0 bases from V and 4 bases from J, with 13 bases in between. The CDR3, as DNA: TGCGCCAGCAGCTTGGATCAGGGAGCTACCTATGGCTACACCTTC. The encoded protein is CASSLDQGATYGYTF.

Regarding this clonotype: A junction end diverges from the germline sequence, so it may reflect a read error. V gene TRBV6-5 combines with J gene TRBJ2-4; possible D gene TRBD1, 7 bases. Gene TRBJ2-5 matches the end of the DNA better, so the J call may be wrong. Germline V gene sequence: CDR1 MNHEY, CDR2 SVGAGI. This CDR3 is built from 14 residues. The CDR3, as DNA: TGCGCCAGCAGTTCGGCCAGGGGGGTCGAGACCCAGTACTTC. As protein: CASSSARGVETQYF.

Details on this clonotype: A read error may explain this, as a much larger clone is one base away. The chain uses TRBV7-9 and TRBJ2-1; possible D gene TRBD1, 6 bases. The CDR3 runs to 13 residues. The V and J ends lost 1 base and 7 bases respectively, with 8 bases between them. In germline, CDR1 is SEHNR, CDR2 FQNEAQ (reference sequence). The CDR3 here is CASSLDQGNEQFF. The CDR3 DNA is TGTGCCAGCAGCTTAGATCAGGGGAATGAGCAGTTCTTC.

This chain links TRBV11-2 with TRBJ2-7; 8 nucleotides agree with TRBD1. Germline V gene sequence: CDR1 SGHAT, CDR2 FQNNGV. With V trimmed by 6 bases and J by 5 bases, 6 bases remained unmatched. This CDR3 contains 13 residues. CDR3 DNA: TGTGCCAGCAGGCGGACAGGGACGGACGAGCAGTACTTC. Protein product: CASRRTGTDEQYF.

This rearrangement joins TRBV27 to TRBJ2-4; D call uncertain. Germline values: CDR1 MNHEY, CDR2 SMNVEV (reference sequence). The CDR3 sequence is 15 residues long. V lost 5 bases and J 0 bases, leaving 11 bases between the germline ends. The CDR3 region has the DNA TGTGCCAGCAGTAACACGGGTCAAGCCAAAAACATTCAGTACTTC. It is translated as CASSNTGQAKNIQYF.

The V call is TRBV7-2, the J call TRBJ2-1; no definite D call. CDR3 length equals 14 residues. Germline V gene data show CDR1 as SGHTA and CDR2 as FQGNSA. The V end lost 5 bases, the J end lost 6 bases, and 14 bases lay between the germline ends. DNA for the CDR3: TGTGCCAGCAGCCCACAGCCTCTAGTCAATGAGCAGTTCTTC. It specifies CASSPQPLVNEQFF.

In this sample, this clonotype turned up a few times. This sequence joins TRBV5-5 and TRBJ2-3, with D possibly TRBD1 on 6 matching bases. This CDR3 is 13 amino acids long. V was pared by 8 bases and J by 5 bases, with 15 bases between. Germline-derived CDR1 and CDR2 are SGHKS and YYEKEE (reference sequence). The CDR3 DNA is TGTGCCAGTACAGGGTACGCACAAGATACGCAGTATTTT. Protein sequence: CASTGYAQDTQYF.

The sample holds a few counts of this clonotype. This sequence joins TRBV20-1 and TRBJ2-1; D unclear. Germline CDR1 is DFQATT and CDR2 is SNEGSKA (reference sequence). V lost 6 bases to trimming and J lost 10 bases, with 13 bases between them. CDR3 size: 11 residues. The CDR3 nucleotides are TGCAGTGCCCCAAGGATCGGCGAGCAGTTCTTC. Its protein is CSAPRIGEQFF.

This clonotype was seen only a few times. The V and J genes are TRBV12-3 or TRBV12-4 and TRBJ2-5; 8 bases are shared with TRBD2. There are 14 residues in the CDR3. With 8 bases clipped from V and 5 bases from J, the junction kept 10 bases outside the gene matches. The CDR3 loop reads CASSAGGAWETQYF. CDR3 nucleotides: TGTGCCAGCTCAGCCGGGGGGGCTTGGGAGACCCAGTACTTC.